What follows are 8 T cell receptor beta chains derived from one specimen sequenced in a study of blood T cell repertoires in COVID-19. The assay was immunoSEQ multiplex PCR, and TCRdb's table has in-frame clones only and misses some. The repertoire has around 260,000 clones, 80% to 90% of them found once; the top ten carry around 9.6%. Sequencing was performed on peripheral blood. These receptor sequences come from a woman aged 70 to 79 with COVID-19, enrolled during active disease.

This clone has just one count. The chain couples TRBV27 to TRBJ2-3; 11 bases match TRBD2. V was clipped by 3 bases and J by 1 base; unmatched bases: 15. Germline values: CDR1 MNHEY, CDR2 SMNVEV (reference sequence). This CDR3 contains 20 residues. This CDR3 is CASSFIPGTSGIPGTDTQYF. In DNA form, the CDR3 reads TGTGCCAGCAGTTTCATCCCCGGGACTAGCGGTATACCGGGCACAGATACGCAGTATTTT.

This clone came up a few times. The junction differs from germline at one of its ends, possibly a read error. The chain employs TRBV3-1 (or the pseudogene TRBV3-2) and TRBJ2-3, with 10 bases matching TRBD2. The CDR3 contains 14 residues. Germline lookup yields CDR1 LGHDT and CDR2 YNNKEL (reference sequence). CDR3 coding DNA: TGTGCCAGCAGCCTAAGGACTAGCGGAAATACGCGGTATTTT. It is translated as CASSLRTSGNTRYF.

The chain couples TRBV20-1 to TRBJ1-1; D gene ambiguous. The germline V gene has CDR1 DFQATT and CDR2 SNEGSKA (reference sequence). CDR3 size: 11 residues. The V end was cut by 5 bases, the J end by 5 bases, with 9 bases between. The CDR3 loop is CSAFKETEAFF. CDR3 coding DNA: TGCAGTGCTTTTAAGGAGACTGAAGCTTTCTTT.

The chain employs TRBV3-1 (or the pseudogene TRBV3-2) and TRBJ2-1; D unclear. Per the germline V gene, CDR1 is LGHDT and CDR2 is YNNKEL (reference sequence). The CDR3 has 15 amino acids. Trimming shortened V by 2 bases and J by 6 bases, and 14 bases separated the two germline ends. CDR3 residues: CASSQNTWRANEQFF. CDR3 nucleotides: TGTGCCAGCAGCCAAAATACATGGAGAGCCAATGAGCAGTTCTTC.

Here the CDR3 reads CATSGAAYEQYF. The CDR3 coding sequence is TGTGCCACCTCAGGGGCGGCCTACGAGCAGTACTTC. This chain connects TRBV10-3 to TRBJ2-7; TRBD1 is a possible D gene (6 bases). Trimming pared 10 bases from V and 2 bases from J, leaving 12 bases between. CDR1 and CDR2 from the germline V gene are ENHRY and SYGVKD. The CDR3 runs 12 residues.

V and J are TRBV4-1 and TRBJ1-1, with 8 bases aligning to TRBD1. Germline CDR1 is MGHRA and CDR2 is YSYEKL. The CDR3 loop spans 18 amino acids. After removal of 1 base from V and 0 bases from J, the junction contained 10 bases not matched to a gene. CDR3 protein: CASSQAGQGGGLNTEAFF. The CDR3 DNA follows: TGCGCCAGCAGCCAAGCCGGACAGGGAGGAGGCCTGAACACTGAAGCTTTCTTT.

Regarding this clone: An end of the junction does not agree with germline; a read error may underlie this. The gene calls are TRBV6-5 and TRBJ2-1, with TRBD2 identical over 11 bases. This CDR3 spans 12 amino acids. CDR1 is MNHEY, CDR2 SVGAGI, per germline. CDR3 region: CASRRLAGLAVF. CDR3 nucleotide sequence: TGTGCCAGCAGACGACTAGCGGGACTCGCCGTCTTC.

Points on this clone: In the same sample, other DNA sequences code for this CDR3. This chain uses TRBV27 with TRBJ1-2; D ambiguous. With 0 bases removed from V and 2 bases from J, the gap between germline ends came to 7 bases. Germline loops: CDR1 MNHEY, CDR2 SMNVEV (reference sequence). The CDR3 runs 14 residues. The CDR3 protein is CASSLSSGNYGYTF. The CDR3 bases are TGTGCCAGCAGTTTATCGTCAGGAAACTATGGCTACACCTTC.